A selection of T cell receptor beta chains follows, all from one sample in a study of T cell responses to AZD1222 COVID-19 vaccine. Sequencing was performed with immunoSEQ multiplex PCR; in TCRdb, only in-frame clones are kept and a portion is missing. The sample shows 110,000 or so clones, approximately 90% of them seen only once. Sequencing used peripheral blood, obtained on day 0 of AZD1222 vaccination. The receptors derive from an adult in good health. CDR3s include the opening cysteine and the closing phenylalanine or tryptophan. A D gene is named only where the DNA matches it firmly. Only part of the rows carry a size: once, few, many, or a class if the clone is expanded.

TRBD1,TRBV3-1/TRBV3-2,TRBJ1-3,once,CASSRTGQVSSSGNTIYF,TGTGCCAGCAGCCGAACGGGACAGGTGAGTTCCTCTGGAAACACCATATATTTT
-,TRBV9,TRBJ1-5,-,CASSPSDGNQPQHF,TGTGCCAGCAGCCCTTCAGATGGCAATCAGCCCCAGCATTTT
-,TRBV24-1,TRBJ2-6,-,CATSDPQGTGANVLTF,TGTGCCACCAGTGACCCTCAGGGTACTGGGGCCAACGTCCTGACTTTC
-,TRBV5-5,TRBJ2-7,-,CASSLDRVTSYEQYF,TGTGCCAGCAGCTTGGATAGGGTTACTTCCTACGAGCAGTACTTC
-,TRBV7-9,TRBJ2-5,-,CASSLLGEGVETQYF,TGTGCCAGCAGCTTACTGGGGGAAGGGGTAGAGACCCAGTACTTC
-,TRBV9,TRBJ2-3,-,CASSVEKYRPDTQYF,TGTGCCAGCAGCGTAGAGAAGTACCGGCCAGATACGCAGTATTTT
-,TRBV19,TRBJ2-1,-,CASSVDYNEQFF,TGTGCCAGTAGCGTTGATTACAATGAGCAGTTCTTC
-,TRBV7-9,TRBJ2-7,-,CASSLGVGLSSYEQYF,TGTGCCAGCAGCTTAGGGGTGGGGCTCAGCTCCTACGAGCAGTACTTC
-,TRBV24-1,TRBJ1-2,once,CATSDSDPGTTYGYTF,TGTGCCACCAGTGATTCGGACCCCGGGACCACCTATGGCTACACCTTC
TRBD1,TRBV19,TRBJ2-4,-,CASSQIQGAKNIQYF,TGTGCCAGTAGTCAGATACAGGGGGCCAAAAACATTCAGTACTTC
-,TRBV6-4,TRBJ2-5,-,CASSEGAQSAETQYF,TGTGCCAGCAGTGAGGGGGCGCAGAGCGCAGAGACCCAGTACTTC
-,TRBV28,TRBJ2-7,-,CASSLGGISYEQYF,TGTGCCAGCAGTTTAGGGGGGATAAGCTACGAGCAGTACTTC
TRBD1,TRBV28,TRBJ2-7,-,CASATGGVTSYEQYF,TGTGCCAGCGCCACAGGGGGTGTAACCTCCTACGAGCAGTACTTC
-,TRBV11-1,TRBJ2-7,-,CASSLGIGNYEQYF,TGTGCCAGCAGCTTAGGCATAGGGAACTACGAGCAGTACTTC
-,TRBV19,TRBJ1-1,-,CASSIQSEAFF,TGTGCCAGTAGTATCCAAAGCGAAGCTTTCTTT
-,TRBV18,TRBJ1-6,-,CASSPQGRADNSPLHF,TGTGCCAGCTCACCACAAGGGAGGGCGGATAATTCACCCCTCCACTTT
-,TRBV3-1/TRBV3-2,TRBJ1-1,-,CASSQGTVTEAFF,TGTGCCAGCAGCCAAGGGACAGTCACTGAAGCTTTCTTT